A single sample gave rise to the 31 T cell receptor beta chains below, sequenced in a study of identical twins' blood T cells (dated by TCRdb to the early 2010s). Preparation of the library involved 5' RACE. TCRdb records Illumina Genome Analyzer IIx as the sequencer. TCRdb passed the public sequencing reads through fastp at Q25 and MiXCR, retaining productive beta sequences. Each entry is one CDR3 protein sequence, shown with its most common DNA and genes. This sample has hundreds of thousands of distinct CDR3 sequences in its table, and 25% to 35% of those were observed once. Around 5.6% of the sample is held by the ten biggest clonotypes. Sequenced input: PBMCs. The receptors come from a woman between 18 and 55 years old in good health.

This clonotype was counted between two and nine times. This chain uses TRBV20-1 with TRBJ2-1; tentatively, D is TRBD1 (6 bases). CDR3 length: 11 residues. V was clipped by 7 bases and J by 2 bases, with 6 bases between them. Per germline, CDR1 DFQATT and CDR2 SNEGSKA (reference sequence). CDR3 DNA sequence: TGCAGTGAGGGGGCCTACAATGAGCAGTTCTTC. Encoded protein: CSEGAYNEQFF.

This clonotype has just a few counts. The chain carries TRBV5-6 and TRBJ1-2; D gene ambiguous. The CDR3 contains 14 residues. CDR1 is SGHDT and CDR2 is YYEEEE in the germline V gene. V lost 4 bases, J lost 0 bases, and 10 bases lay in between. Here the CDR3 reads CASSRLLANYGYTF. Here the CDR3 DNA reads TGTGCCAGCAGCCGACTTCTAGCTAACTATGGCTACACCTTC.

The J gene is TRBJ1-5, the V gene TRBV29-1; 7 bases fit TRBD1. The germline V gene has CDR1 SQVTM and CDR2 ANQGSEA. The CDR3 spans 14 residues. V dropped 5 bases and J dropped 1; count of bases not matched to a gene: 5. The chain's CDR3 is CSVTPGGSNQPQHF. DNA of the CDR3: TGCAGCGTTACCCCAGGGGGGAGCAATCAGCCCCAGCATTTT.

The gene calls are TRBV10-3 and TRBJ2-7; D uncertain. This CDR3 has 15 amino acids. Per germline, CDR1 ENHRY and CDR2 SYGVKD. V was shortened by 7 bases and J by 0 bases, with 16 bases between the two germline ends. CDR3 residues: CAIKQDPTSSYEQYF. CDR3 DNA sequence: TGTGCCATCAAGCAGGATCCTACCAGCTCCTACGAGCAGTACTTC.

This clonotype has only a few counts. The CDR3 spells CASSRWGLDTDTQYF. The CDR3 region has the DNA TGTGCCAGCAGCAGATGGGGACTGGATACAGATACGCAGTATTTT. The chain joins TRBV9 to TRBJ2-3; maybe TRBD2 (6 bases). CDR1 SGDLS and CDR2 YYNGEE come from the germline V gene. Trimming pared 4 bases from V and 3 bases from J, leaving 15 bases between. The CDR3 totals 15 residues. The full variable domain, with the rest looked up from reference TRBV9 and TRBJ2-3, is DSGVTQTPKHLITATGQRVTLRCSPRSGDLSVYWYQQSLDQGLQFLIQYYNGEERAKGNILERFSAQQFPDLHSELNLSSLELGDSALYFCASSRWGLDTDTQYFGPGTRLTVL.

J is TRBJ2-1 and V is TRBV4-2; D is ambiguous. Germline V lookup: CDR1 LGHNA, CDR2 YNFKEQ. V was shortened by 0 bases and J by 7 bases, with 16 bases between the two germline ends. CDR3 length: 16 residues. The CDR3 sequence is CASSQESLQLRNEQFF. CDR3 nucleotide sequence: TGTGCCAGCAGCCAAGAGAGCTTGCAGCTAAGGAATGAGCAGTTCTTC.

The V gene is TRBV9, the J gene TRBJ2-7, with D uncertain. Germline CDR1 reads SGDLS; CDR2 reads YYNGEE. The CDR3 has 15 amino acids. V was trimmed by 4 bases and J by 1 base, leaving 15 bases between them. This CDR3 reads CASSPGPVPSYEQYF. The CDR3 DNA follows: TGTGCCAGCAGCCCCGGGCCGGTGCCTTCCTACGAGCAGTACTTC.

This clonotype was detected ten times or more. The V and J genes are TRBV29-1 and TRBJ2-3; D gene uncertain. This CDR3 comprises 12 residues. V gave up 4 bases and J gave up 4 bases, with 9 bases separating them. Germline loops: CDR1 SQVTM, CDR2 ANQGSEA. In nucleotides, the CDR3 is TGCAGCGTTGGTTGGGCCCCAGATACGCAGTATTTT. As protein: CSVGWAPDTQYF.

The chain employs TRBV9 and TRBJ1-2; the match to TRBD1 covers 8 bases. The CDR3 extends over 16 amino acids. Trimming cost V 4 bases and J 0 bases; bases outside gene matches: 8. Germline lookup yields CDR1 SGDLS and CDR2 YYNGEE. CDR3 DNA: TGTGCCAGCAGCATCCACCGACAGGGGACTAACTATGGCTACACCTTC. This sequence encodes CASSIHRQGTNYGYTF.

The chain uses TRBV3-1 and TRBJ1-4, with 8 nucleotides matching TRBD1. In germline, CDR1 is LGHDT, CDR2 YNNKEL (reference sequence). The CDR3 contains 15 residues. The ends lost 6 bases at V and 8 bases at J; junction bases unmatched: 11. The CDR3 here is CASSPWTGLREKLFF. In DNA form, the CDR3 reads TGTGCCAGCAGTCCCTGGACAGGGCTTCGGGAAAAACTGTTTTTT.

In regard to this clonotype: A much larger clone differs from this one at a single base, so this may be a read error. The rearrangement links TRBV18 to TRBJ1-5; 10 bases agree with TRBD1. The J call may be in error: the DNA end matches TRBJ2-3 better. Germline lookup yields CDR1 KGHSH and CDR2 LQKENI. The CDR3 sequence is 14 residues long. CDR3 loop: CASSQTGGNQPQYF. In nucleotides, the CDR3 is TGTGCCAGCTCGCAGACAGGGGGCAATCAGCCCCAGTATTTT.

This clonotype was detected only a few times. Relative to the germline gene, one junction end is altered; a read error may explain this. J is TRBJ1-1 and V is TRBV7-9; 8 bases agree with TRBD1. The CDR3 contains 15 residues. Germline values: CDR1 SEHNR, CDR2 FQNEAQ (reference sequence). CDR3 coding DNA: TGTGCCAGCAGCCGAGGACGACAGGGGAACCCTGAAGCTTTCTTT. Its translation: CASSRGRQGNPEAFF.

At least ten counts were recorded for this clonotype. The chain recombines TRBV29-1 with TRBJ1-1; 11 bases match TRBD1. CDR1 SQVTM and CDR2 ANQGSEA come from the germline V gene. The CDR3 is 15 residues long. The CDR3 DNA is TGCAGTGCCCGGACAGGGGGCGCGGGGAACACTGAAGCTTTCTTT. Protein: CSARTGGAGNTEAFF.

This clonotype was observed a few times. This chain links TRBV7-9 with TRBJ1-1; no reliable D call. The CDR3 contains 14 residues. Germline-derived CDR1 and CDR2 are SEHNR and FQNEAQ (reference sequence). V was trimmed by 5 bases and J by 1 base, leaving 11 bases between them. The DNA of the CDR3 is TGTGCCAGCAGCCCAGTAGTACGGAACACTGAAGCTTTCTTT. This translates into CASSPVVRNTEAFF.

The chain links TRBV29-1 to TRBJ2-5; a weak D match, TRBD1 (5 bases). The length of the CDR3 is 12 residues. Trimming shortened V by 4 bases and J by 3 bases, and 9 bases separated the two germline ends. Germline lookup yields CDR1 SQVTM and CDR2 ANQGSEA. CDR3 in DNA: TGCAGCGTTGTGGTGACAGAAGAGACCCAGTACTTC. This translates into CSVVVTEETQYF.

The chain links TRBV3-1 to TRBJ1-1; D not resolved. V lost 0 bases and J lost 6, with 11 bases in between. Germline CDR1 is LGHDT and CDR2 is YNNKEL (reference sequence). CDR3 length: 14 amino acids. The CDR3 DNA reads TGTGCCAGCAGCCAAGACTTCAGGAGGGCTGAAGCTTTCTTT. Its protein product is CASSQDFRRAEAFF.

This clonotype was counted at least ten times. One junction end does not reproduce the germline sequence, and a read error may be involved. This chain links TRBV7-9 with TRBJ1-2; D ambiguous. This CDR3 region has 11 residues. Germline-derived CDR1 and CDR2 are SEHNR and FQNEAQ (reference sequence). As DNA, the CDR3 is TGCGCCAGCAGCTTGGGAGATGGCTACACCTTC. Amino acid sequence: CASSLGDGYTF.

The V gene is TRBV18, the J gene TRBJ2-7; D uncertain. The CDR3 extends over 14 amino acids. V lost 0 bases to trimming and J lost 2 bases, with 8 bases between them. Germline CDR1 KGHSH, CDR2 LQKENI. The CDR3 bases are TGTGCCAGCTCACCACCACCCCCTCCCTACGAGCAGTACTTC. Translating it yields CASSPPPPPYEQYF.

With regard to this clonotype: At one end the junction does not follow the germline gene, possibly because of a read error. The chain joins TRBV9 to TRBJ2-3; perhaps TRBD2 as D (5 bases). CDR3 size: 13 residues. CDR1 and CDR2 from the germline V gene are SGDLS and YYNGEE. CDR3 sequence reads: CASSPTSLNTRYF. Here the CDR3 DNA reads TGTGCCAGCAGCCCCACTAGTTTAAATACGCGGTATTTT.

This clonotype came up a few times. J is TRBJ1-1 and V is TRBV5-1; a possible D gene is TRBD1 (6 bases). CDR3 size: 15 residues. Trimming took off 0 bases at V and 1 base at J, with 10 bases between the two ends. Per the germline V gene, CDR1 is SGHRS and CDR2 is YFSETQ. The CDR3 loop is CASSLGTAQNTEAFF. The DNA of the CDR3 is TGCGCCAGCAGCTTGGGGACAGCGCAGAACACTGAAGCTTTCTTT.

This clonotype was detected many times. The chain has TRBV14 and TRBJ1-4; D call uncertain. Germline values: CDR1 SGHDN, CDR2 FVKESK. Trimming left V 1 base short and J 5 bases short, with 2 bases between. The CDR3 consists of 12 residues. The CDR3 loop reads CASSQGNEKLFF. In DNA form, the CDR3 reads TGTGCCAGCAGCCAAGGGAATGAAAAACTGTTTTTT.

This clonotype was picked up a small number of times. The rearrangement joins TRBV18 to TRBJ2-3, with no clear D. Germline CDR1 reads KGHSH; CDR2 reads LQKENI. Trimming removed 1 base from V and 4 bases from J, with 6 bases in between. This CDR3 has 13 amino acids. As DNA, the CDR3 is TGTGCCAGCTCACCACGCTTCGCAGATACGCAGTATTTT. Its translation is CASSPRFADTQYF.

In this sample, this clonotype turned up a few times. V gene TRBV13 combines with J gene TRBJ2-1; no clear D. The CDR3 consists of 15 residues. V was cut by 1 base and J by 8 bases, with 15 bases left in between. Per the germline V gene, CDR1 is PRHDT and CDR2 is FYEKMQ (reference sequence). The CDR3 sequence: CASSLVLLATHEQFF. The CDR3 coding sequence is TGTGCCAGCAGCTTAGTTCTGTTAGCCACCCATGAGCAGTTCTTC.

Here the CDR3 reads CASNILWETQYF. For the CDR3, the DNA is TGCGCCAGCAATATTCTCTGGGAGACCCAGTACTTC. This chain joins TRBV5-1 and TRBJ2-5, with D hard to call. CDR3 length: 12 amino acids. V dropped 6 bases and J dropped 5 bases, with 11 bases sitting between them. Germline V gives CDR1 SGHRS, CDR2 YFSETQ.

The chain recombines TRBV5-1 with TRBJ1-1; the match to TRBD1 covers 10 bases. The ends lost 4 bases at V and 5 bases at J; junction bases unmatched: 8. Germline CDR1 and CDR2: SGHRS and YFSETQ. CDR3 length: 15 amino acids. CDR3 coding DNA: TGCGCCAGCAGCAGGGGACAGGGGATGGGGACTGAAGCTTTCTTT. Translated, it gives CASSRGQGMGTEAFF.

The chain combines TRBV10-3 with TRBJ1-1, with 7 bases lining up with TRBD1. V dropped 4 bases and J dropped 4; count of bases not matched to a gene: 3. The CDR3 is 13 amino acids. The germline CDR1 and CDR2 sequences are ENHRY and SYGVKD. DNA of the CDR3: TGTGCCATCAGTGCCTCAGGGGGCACTGAAGCTTTCTTT. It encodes CAISASGGTEAFF.

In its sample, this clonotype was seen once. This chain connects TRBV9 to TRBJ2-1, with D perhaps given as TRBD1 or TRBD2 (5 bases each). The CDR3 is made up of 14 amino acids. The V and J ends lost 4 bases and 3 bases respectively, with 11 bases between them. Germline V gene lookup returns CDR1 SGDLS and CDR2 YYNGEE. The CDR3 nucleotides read TGTGCCAGCAGCCTGCAGGGAGACTACAATGAGCAGTTCTTC. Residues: CASSLQGDYNEQFF.

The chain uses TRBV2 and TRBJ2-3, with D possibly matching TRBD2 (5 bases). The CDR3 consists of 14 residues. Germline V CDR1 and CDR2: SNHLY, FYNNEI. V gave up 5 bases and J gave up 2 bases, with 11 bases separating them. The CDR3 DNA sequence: TGTGCCAGCAGTCGGGATGGTGTCACAGATACGCAGTATTTT. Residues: CASSRDGVTDTQYF.

The CDR3 region has the DNA TGTGCCAGCAGCCCCTTGGAAATTGGCACAGATACGCAGTATTTT. Amino acids: CASSPLEIGTDTQYF. The chain links TRBV3-1 to TRBJ2-3, with D uncertain. Trimming removed 4 bases at V and 1 base at J, with 12 bases between. Germline-derived CDR1 and CDR2 are LGHDT and YNNKEL (reference sequence). This CDR3 contains 15 residues.

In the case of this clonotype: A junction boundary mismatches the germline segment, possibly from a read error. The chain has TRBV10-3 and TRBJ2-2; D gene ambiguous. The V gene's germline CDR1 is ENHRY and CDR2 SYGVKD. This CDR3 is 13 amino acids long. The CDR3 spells CSIKNGNTGELFF. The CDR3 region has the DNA TGTTCCATTAAGAACGGGAACACCGGGGAGCTGTTTTTT.

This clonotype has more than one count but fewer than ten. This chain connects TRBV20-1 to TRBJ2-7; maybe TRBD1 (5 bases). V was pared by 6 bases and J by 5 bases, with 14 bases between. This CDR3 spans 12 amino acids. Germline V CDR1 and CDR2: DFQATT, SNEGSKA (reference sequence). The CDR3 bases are TGCAGTGCCCTATTAGGGGCAGACGAGCAGTACTTC. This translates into CSALLGADEQYF.